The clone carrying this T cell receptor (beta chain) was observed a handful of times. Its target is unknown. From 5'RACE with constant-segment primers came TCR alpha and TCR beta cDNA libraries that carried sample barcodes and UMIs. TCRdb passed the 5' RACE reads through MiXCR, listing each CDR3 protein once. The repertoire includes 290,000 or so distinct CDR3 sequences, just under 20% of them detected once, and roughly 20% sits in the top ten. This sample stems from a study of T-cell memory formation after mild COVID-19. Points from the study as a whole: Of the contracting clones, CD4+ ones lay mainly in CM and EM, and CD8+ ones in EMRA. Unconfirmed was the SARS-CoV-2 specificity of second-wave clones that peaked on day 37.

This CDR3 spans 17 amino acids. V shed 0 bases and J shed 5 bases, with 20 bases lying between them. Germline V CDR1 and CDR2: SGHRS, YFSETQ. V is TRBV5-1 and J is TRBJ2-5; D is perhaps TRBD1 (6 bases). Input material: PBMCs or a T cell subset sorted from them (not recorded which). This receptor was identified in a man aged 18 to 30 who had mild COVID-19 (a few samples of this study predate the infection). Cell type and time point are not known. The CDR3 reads CASSLASVGRGEETQYF. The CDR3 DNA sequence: TGCGCCAGCAGCTTGGCCTCAGTGGGCAGGGGAGAGGAGACCCAGTACTTC.